These T cell receptor beta chains were read from a single sample in a study of human T cells and chemical hapten exposure. In TCRdb, the RACE reads were re-called with MiXCR into one record per CDR3 protein. The sample yields around 120,000 distinct CDR3 sequences, approximately 9.9% seen once. Sequences were derived from whole blood, sampled in connection with sensitization to the hapten diphenylcyclopropenone (DPC). The receptors originated from a woman between 40 and 50 years old with alopecia areata. Some clones in this sample may be carry-over from other donors' samples. CDR3s include the opening cysteine and the closing phenylalanine or tryptophan. Fields, in order: CDR3 length, clone size, J gene, D gene, V gene, CDR3 protein, CDR3 DNA. D genes are given only for firm matches. The size of a clone is reported for some rows only, either as once, few or many, or as a class for expanded clones.

15 | many | TRBJ2-7 | TRBD1 | TRBV6-2/TRBV6-3 | CASRGDRGLSYEQYF | TGTGCCAGCAGGGGGGACAGGGGCCTTTCCTACGAGCAGTACTTC
17 | - | TRBJ2-1 | - | TRBV18 | CASSSLARGSSYNEQFF | TGTGCCAGCTCATCCTTAGCGCGGGGCAGCTCCTACAATGAGCAGTTCTTC
18 | - | TRBJ2-2 | - | TRBV7-2 | CASRKEGLIRRGTGELFF | TGTGCCAGCAGAAAAGAGGGACTGATAAGACGGGGCACCGGGGAGCTGTTTTTT
17 | few | TRBJ1-1 | - | TRBV6-2/TRBV6-3 | CASSYPPKGRGGTEAFF | TGTGCCAGCAGTTACCCCCCTAAGGGCAGGGGTGGTACTGAGGCTTTCTTT
15 | - | TRBJ2-2 | - | TRBV6-5 | CASSYGQGGPGELFF | TGTGCCAGCAGTTACGGACAGGGAGGGCCCGGGGAGCTGTTTTTT
12 | - | TRBJ1-2 | - | TRBV6-6 | CASSPSDYGYTF | TGTGCCAGCAGTCCTTCGGACTATGGCTACACCTTC
12 | - | TRBJ1-1 | - | TRBV6-2/TRBV6-3 | CASSEGWTEAFF | TGTGCCAGCAGTGAGGGGTGGACTGAAGCTTTCTTT
16 | many | TRBJ2-3 | - | TRBV28 | CANTMVRGRSADTQYF | TGTGCCAACACTATGGTCAGGGGAAGAAGCGCAGATACGCAGTATTTT
18 | - | TRBJ1-4 | TRBD1 | TRBV28 | CASSSPGTGASTNEKLFF | TGTGCCAGCAGTTCCCCCGGGACAGGGGCCTCAACTAATGAAAAACTGTTTTTT
17 | few | TRBJ2-1 | TRBD2 | TRBV6-1 | CASSEDLAVMFYNEQFF | TGTGCCAGCAGTGAAGACCTAGCGGTAATGTTTTACAATGAGCAGTTCTTC
16 | - | TRBJ2-2 | TRBD1 | TRBV6-6 | CASSSQGLQNTGELFF | TGTGCCAGCAGCTCACAGGGGCTGCAGAACACCGGGGAGCTGTTTTTT
10 | many | TRBJ2-5 | - | TRBV20-1 | CSASYGPQYF | TGCAGTGCTTCCTACGGTCCCCAGTACTTC
15 | - | TRBJ2-4 | TRBD1 | TRBV29-1 | CSVVPPTGSKNIQYF | TGCAGCGTTGTGCCCCCGACAGGGTCCAAGAACATTCAGTACTTC
12 | few | TRBJ2-5 | - | TRBV28 | CASSLQSETQYF | TGTGCCAGCAGTCTTCAAAGCGAGACCCAGTACTTC
12 | - | TRBJ1-1 | TRBD1 | TRBV7-9 | CASSPEQGSAFF | TGTGCCAGCAGCCCCGAACAGGGGAGTGCTTTCTTT
14 | - | TRBJ2-7 | - | TRBV7-2 | CASSSTLFAYEQYF | TGTGCCAGCAGCTCCACCCTCTTTGCCTACGAGCAGTACTTC
12 | - | TRBJ2-2 | - | TRBV28 | CASSNTRVTWFF | TGTGCCAGCAGCAACACTAGGGTCACCTGGTTTTTT
15 | once | TRBJ2-5 | TRBD2 | TRBV7-8 | CASSQGTSEGETQYF | TGTGCCAGCAGCCAAGGGACTAGCGAAGGAGAGACCCAGTACTTC
18 | few | TRBJ1-2 | - | TRBV30 | CAWRQGKKPIPDVYGYIF | TGTGCCTGGAGACAGGGTAAAAAACCCATCCCGGACGTCTATGGCTACATCTTC
12 | - | TRBJ1-3 | - | TRBV4-3 | CASSQEGNTIYF | TGCGCCAGCAGCCAAGAAGGAAACACCATATATTTT
12 | - | TRBJ2-7 | - | TRBV29-1 | CSVQPQGGEQYF | TGCAGCGTACAGCCGCAGGGGGGCGAGCAGTACTTC
15 | many | TRBJ2-1 | TRBD1 | TRBV28 | CASSPQGEAYNEQFF | TGTGCCAGCAGTCCACAGGGGGAAGCCTACAATGAGCAGTTCTTC
14 | few | TRBJ1-1 | TRBD1 | TRBV7-2 | CASSMGQMNTEAFF | TGTGCCAGCAGCATGGGACAGATGAACACTGAAGCTTTCTTT
13 | many | TRBJ2-1 | - | TRBV5-5 | CASSLVQNNEQFF | TGTGCCAGCAGCTTGGTCCAGAACAATGAGCAGTTCTTC